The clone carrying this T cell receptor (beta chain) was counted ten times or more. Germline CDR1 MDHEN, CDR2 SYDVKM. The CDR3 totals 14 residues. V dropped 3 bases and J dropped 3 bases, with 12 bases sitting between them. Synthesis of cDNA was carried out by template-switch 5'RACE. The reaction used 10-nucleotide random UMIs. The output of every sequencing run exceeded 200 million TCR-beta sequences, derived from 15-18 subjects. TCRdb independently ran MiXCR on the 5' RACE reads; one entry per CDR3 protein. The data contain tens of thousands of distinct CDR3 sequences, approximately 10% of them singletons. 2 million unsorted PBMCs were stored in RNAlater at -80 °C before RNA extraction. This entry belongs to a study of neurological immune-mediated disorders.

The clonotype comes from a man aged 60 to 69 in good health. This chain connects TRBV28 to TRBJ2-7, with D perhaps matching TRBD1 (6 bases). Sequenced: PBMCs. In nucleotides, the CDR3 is TGTGCCAGCAGTTTTCGTCGGGACAACTACGAGCAGTACTTC. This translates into CASSFRRDNYEQYF.